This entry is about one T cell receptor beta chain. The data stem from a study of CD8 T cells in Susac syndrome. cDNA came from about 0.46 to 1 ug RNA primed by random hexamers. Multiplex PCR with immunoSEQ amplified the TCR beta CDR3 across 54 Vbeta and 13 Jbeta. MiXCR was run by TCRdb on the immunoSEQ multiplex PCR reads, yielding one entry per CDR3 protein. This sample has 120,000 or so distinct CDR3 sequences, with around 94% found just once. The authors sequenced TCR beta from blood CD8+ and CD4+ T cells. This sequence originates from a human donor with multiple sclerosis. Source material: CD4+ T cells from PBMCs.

The CDR3 reads CASSLPGSAGELFF. The CDR3 nucleotides are TGTGCCAGCAGCTTGCCGGGCAGCGCCGGGGAGCTGTTTTTT. The rearrangement uses TRBV5-4 and TRBJ2-2; D gene unclear. The CDR3 sequence is 14 residues long. CDR1 and CDR2 from the germline V gene are SGHNT and YYREEE (reference sequence). With 1 base removed from V and 6 bases from J, the gap between germline ends came to 10 bases.